The clone carrying this T cell receptor beta chain was seen a few times. Authors' methods: Amplification of reference gene primers provided the estimated nucleated cell counts. The protocol was immunoSEQ multiplex PCR, while the TCRdb copy is restricted to in-frame clones and leaves out a portion. That table furnishes V, J and clone size, whereas the DNA furnished D and trimming. In the table there are tens of thousands of clones, about four fifths of which are singletons. The sample originates from a study of blood T cell repertoires in COVID-19. Overall study: Sites in the United States, Italy and Spain provided acute and convalescent COVID-19 samples. T cells, B-cell-depleted T cells, or PBMCs supplied cDNA or gDNA.

This CDR3 has 17 amino acids. The TCR comes from a human donor with acute or convalescent COVID-19. The donor label of this sample is uncertain. Specimen: peripheral blood. V usage is TRBV21-1 and J usage is TRBJ1-2. TRBV21-1 corresponds to a pseudogene. In DNA, the CDR3 is TGTGCCAGCACCACCGGGATGCCTGAGGAGTCTAACTATGGCTACACCTTC. As protein: CASTTGMPEESNYGYTF.